These 18 T cell receptor beta chains were sequenced from one sample in a study of T cells in Graves' hyperthyroidism and ophthalmopathy. Regions amplified from RNA transcripts were the TCR beta CDR3 regions. The HTBI primer set drove a first-round RT-PCR of the TCR CDR3. A single record per CDR3 protein comes from TCRdb applying MiXCR to the multiplex PCR reads. The data contain under 250,000 distinct CDR3 sequences, 17% of them singletons. Sequenced sample: blood. These receptor sequences come from a woman aged 50 to 60 with Graves' hyperthyroidism.

This clonotype came up a few times. This chain links TRBV6-6 with TRBJ2-2, with unresolved D. Germline CDR1 MNHNY, CDR2 SVGAGI (reference sequence). V lost 0 bases to trimming and J lost 0 bases, with 8 bases between them. The CDR3 is 16 amino acids. CDR3: CASSYSRFSNTGELFF. The CDR3, as DNA: TGTGCCAGCAGTTACTCGCGGTTCTCGAACACCGGGGAGCTGTTTTTT.

The chain joins TRBV28 to TRBJ2-6; 9 bases match TRBD2. The germline CDR1 and CDR2 sequences are MDHEN and SYDVKM. The CDR3 spans 17 residues. The V segment lost 10 bases and the J segment 2 bases; nucleotides outside the gene matches: 12. CDR3 protein: CATAGTSLRTGANVLTF. CDR3 DNA sequence: TGTGCCACCGCCGGGACTAGCCTCAGAACTGGGGCCAACGTCCTGACTTTC.

Ten or more counts support this clonotype. The genes are TRBV27 and TRBJ2-3, with D maybe TRBD1 (5 bases). CDR1 is MNHEY and CDR2 is SMNVEV in the germline V gene (reference sequence). The CDR3 sequence is 16 residues long. Trimming pared 0 bases from V and 2 bases from J, leaving 12 bases between. This chain's CDR3 is CASSLSGRALTDTQYF. In nucleotides, the CDR3 is TGTGCCAGCAGTTTATCGGGCAGGGCCCTCACAGATACGCAGTATTTT.

The gene calls are TRBV7-8 and TRBJ1-5; 7 nucleotides align to TRBD1. The V gene end was trimmed by 6 bases and the J gene end by 3 bases; junction bases not matched to a gene: 8. Germline V gene sequence: CDR1 SGHVS, CDR2 FQNEAQ. The CDR3 length is 15 residues. CDR3: CASSFDREVNQPQHF. CDR3 DNA: TGTGCCAGCAGTTTTGACAGGGAGGTCAATCAGCCCCAGCATTTT. Supplemented by reference TRBV7-8 and TRBJ1-5, the full variable domain reads GAGVSQSPRYKVAKRGQDVALRCDPISGHVSLFWYQQALGQGPEFLTYFQNEAQLDKSGLPSDRFFAERPEGSVSTLKIQRTQQEDSAVYLCASSFDREVNQPQHFGDGTRLSIL.

This clonotype has a count of ten or more. V is TRBV20-1 and J is TRBJ2-5; 7 positions match TRBD2. This CDR3 has 14 residues. After removal of 6 bases from V and 4 bases from J, the junction contained 11 bases not matched to a gene. The germline V gene has CDR1 DFQATT and CDR2 SNEGSKA (reference sequence). The DNA for the CDR3 is TGCAGTGCGGAGCCTAATGGGAGGGTAGAGACCCAGTACTTC. Amino acid sequence: CSAEPNGRVETQYF.

This clonotype was seen repeatedly, ten times or more. The rearrangement links TRBV27 to TRBJ2-6, with TRBD1 matching 7 bases. Losses at the gene ends were 2 bases for V and 0 bases for J; bases not matched to a gene: 4. Germline CDR1 is MNHEY and CDR2 is SMNVEV (reference sequence). The CDR3 loop spans 17 amino acids. The CDR3 sequence: CASSLRQGNSGANVLTF. CDR3 sequence (DNA): TGTGCCAGCAGTTTAAGACAGGGAAACTCTGGGGCCAACGTCCTGACTTTC.

The V and J genes are TRBV25-1 and TRBJ2-7; D possibly matches TRBD1 or TRBD2 (6 bases each). The CDR3 sequence is 14 residues long. Germline CDR1 and CDR2: MGHDK and SYGVNS. Trimming cost V 4 bases and J 7 bases, with 17 bases left between them. The CDR3 sequence: CASSVGRGPWEQYF. DNA of the CDR3: TGTGCCAGCAGTGTAGGTCGGGGGCCCTGGGAGCAGTACTTC.

V and J are TRBV18 and TRBJ1-4; TRBD1 is a possible D gene (6 bases). CDR3 length: 13 amino acids. CDR1 and CDR2 (germline): KGHSH, LQKENI. Deletions cut 6 bases from V and 3 bases from J, with 8 bases between. CDR3 nucleotide sequence: TGTGCCAGCTCCGACAGGTCTAATGAAAAACTGTTTTTT. Protein: CASSDRSNEKLFF.

The genes are TRBV5-6 and TRBJ2-7; perhaps TRBD2 as D (6 bases). The length of the CDR3 is 13 residues. Trimming took off 0 bases at V and 6 bases at J, with 10 bases between the two ends. Germline V CDR1 and CDR2: SGHDT, YYEEEE. The DNA for the CDR3 is TGTGCCAGCAGCTTGGCGGGGGAAGGCGAGCAGTACTTC. This gives the protein CASSLAGEGEQYF.

There are many counts of this clonotype. The rearrangement links TRBV20-1 to TRBJ1-5; D unresolved. Per the germline V gene, CDR1 is DFQATT and CDR2 is SNEGSKA (reference sequence). The V gene lost 3 bases and the J gene lost 3 bases, with 9 bases spanning the gap. This CDR3 spans 13 amino acids. The CDR3 nucleotides are TGCAGTGCTAGCGGACTGCACAATCAGCCCCAGCATTTT. This codes for CSASGLHNQPQHF.

The chain combines TRBV20-1 with TRBJ2-5; TRBD2 agrees at 8 bases. CDR1 and CDR2 from the germline V gene are DFQATT and SNEGSKA (reference sequence). V lost 6 bases and J lost 4; bases outside the gene matches: 10. The CDR3 has 14 residues. The DNA for the CDR3 is TGCAGTGCCGCCCCGGGACTAGAGTCAGAGACCCAGTACTTC. It encodes CSAAPGLESETQYF.

A note on this clonotype: This CDR3 is missing its conserved last phenylalanine or tryptophan, likely due to a read error. The chain couples TRBV20-1 to TRBJ1-1; 7 bases are shared with TRBD1. The CDR3 spans 14 residues. The germline V gene encodes CDR1 DFQATT and CDR2 SNEGSKA (reference sequence). J lost 0 bases, V lost 7 bases, and 8 bases had no gene match. CDR3: CSVHSQGMNTEAFV. For the CDR3, the DNA is TGCAGTGTTCACTCACAGGGGATGAACACTGAAGCTTTCGTT.

At least ten counts were recorded for this clonotype. This chain links TRBV5-1 with TRBJ2-3; tentatively, D is TRBD2 (6 bases). V dropped 0 bases and J dropped 5 bases, with 13 bases sitting between them. The CDR3 runs to 15 residues. Germline loops: CDR1 SGHRS, CDR2 YFSETQ. The CDR3 nucleotides read TGCGCCAGCAGCTTGGCCGGGAGCAGTGGAGATACGCAGTATTTT. It encodes CASSLAGSSGDTQYF.

This clonotype has at least ten counts. The CDR3 spells CSAGKTSGSQETQYF. The CDR3 DNA reads TGCAGTGCTGGGAAGACTAGCGGGAGTCAAGAGACCCAGTACTTC. V gene TRBV20-1 combines with J gene TRBJ2-5, with 12 bases identical to TRBD2. Germline V gene data show CDR1 as DFQATT and CDR2 as SNEGSKA (reference sequence). The CDR3 loop spans 15 amino acids. With V trimmed by 5 bases and J by 2 bases, 6 bases remained unmatched.

J is TRBJ2-7 and V is TRBV24-1; D remains ambiguous. V lost 1 base and J 4 bases, leaving 1 base between the germline ends. Germline CDR1 reads KGHDR; CDR2 reads SFDVKD. This CDR3 is 11 amino acids long. CDR3 nucleotides: TGTGCCACCAGTGATTTTTACGAGCAGTACTTC. It yields the protein CATSDFYEQYF.

This clonotype was detected ten times or more. The chain recombines TRBV7-3 with TRBJ2-1, with D unclear. CDR1 and CDR2 from the germline V gene are SGHTA and FQGTGA. Trimming took off 1 base at V and 0 bases at J, with 10 bases between the two ends. The CDR3 runs 16 residues. CDR3 region: CASSLNALSSYNEQFF. CDR3 sequence (DNA): TGTGCCAGCAGCTTAAACGCTCTCAGCTCCTACAATGAGCAGTTCTTC.

This clonotype occurred many times. This chain uses TRBV11-1 with TRBJ1-2, with 8 bases identical to TRBD1. Germline V gives CDR1 SGHAT, CDR2 FQDESV (reference sequence). The CDR3 has 15 amino acids. The trim removed 2 bases at V and 4 bases at J, leaving 6 bases unmatched. CDR3 coding DNA: TGTGCCAGCAGCTTAACCGGGACAGGCCCCTATGGCTACACCTTC. This codes for CASSLTGTGPYGYTF.

This clonotype occurred once. V gene TRBV5-1 combines with J gene TRBJ1-4; TRBD1 aligns across 7 bases. The CDR3 covers 16 residues. Germline lookup yields CDR1 SGHRS and CDR2 YFSETQ. The ends lost 0 bases at V and 3 bases at J; junction bases unmatched: 5. The CDR3 DNA reads TGCGCCAGCAGCTTGGCCGGTCAGGGGGCTAATGAAAAACTGTTTTTT. This translates into CASSLAGQGANEKLFF.